The 16 T cell receptor beta chains below all came from one sample that was sequenced in a study of low-dose radiotherapy and immunotherapy resistance in tumors. TRAV- and TRBV-specific primers were used for first-strand cDNA, which covered alpha and beta chains. TCRs underwent about 22 PCR cycles of amplification with a constant-region primer and V-primer adapter. Via MiXCR, TCRdb re-called the reads, giving one row per CDR3 protein. Of 35,000 to 50,000 distinct CDR3 sequences in the sample, roughly 31% were seen once. Time point defined: before trial treatment. The source was PBMCs, collected before treatment. The origin of the receptors is a male donor with gallbladder cancer.

This clonotype has ten or more counts. The rearrangement links TRBV19 to TRBJ1-1; D gene unclear. The V gene lost 3 bases and the J gene lost 0 bases, with 2 bases spanning the gap. The germline CDR1 and CDR2 sequences are LNHDA and SQIVND (reference sequence). The CDR3 loop spans 12 amino acids. CDR3 sequence: CASSILNTEAFF. Here the CDR3 DNA reads TGTGCCAGTAGTATCTTGAACACTGAAGCTTTCTTT. The full variable domain, in which reference TRBV19 and TRBJ1-1 provide the parts outside the CDR3, is DGGITQSPKYLFRKEGQNVTLSCEQNLNHDAMYWYRQDPGQGLRLIYYSQIVNDFQKGDIAEGYSVSREKKESFPLTVTSAQKNPTAFYLCASSILNTEAFFGQGTRLTVV.

The chain carries TRBV5-3 and TRBJ2-7, with 9 positions matching TRBD2. TRBV5-3 is assigned to the ORF class and has an uncertain function. Losses at the gene ends were 8 bases for V and 7 bases for J; bases not matched to a gene: 19. The CDR3 contains 16 residues. CDR3 loop: CASSVLAGLSYNEQYF. For the CDR3, the DNA is TGTGCCAGCAGCGTCCTAGCGGGGCTTTCCTACAATGAGCAGTACTTC.

This clonotype showed up many times. V and J are TRBV20-1 and TRBJ1-6; 7 bases map to TRBD1. Germline V gives CDR1 DFQATT, CDR2 SNEGSKA (reference sequence). The CDR3 runs 14 residues. The junction had 10 bases not matched to a gene; V was cut back by 6 bases and J by 8 bases. Here the CDR3 DNA reads TGCAGTGCAACGGGACAGCTGAGGGATTCACCCCTCCACTTT. Amino acids: CSATGQLRDSPLHF.

As to this clonotype: A far larger clone lies a single base away; this is likely a read error. The V and J genes are TRBV6-1 and TRBJ2-7; TRBD2 agrees at 7 bases. The ends lost 6 bases at V and 7 bases at J; junction bases unmatched: 12. Germline CDR1 MNHNS, CDR2 SASEGT. The CDR3 has 14 residues. The CDR3 spells CASRAGLAYNEQYF. Written as DNA, the CDR3 is TGTGCCAGCAGAGCGGGACTGGCATACAATGAGCAGTACTTC.

The gene calls are TRBV28 and TRBJ2-5; possible D gene TRBD2, 6 bases. V shed 4 bases and J shed 4 bases, with 19 bases lying between them. In germline, CDR1 is MDHEN, CDR2 SYDVKM. The CDR3 totals 16 residues. In nucleotides, the CDR3 is TGTGCCAGCAGTTACTCCGGGACTTACACCCCAGAGACCCAGTACTTC. Amino acid sequence: CASSYSGTYTPETQYF.

This clonotype was picked up many times. The CDR3 loop reads CASSLRDGTYGYTF. The CDR3 nucleotides are TGTGCCAGCAGCTTAAGGGACGGTACCTATGGCTACACCTTC. This sequence joins TRBV11-2 and TRBJ1-2; D perhaps matches TRBD1 (5 bases). V was cut by 2 bases and J by 4 bases, with 11 bases left in between. From germline, CDR1 is SGHAT and CDR2 FQNNGV. CDR3 length: 14 residues.

This clonotype was seen at least ten times. The genes are TRBV28 and TRBJ2-7; 9 bases are a match to TRBD2. The junction had 13 bases not matched to a gene; V was cut back by 2 bases and J by 5 bases. CDR1 is MDHEN and CDR2 is SYDVKM in the germline V gene. This CDR3 comprises 17 residues. The CDR3 nucleotides are TGTGCCAGCAGTTTAAGAGGGCGAGCGGGAGGTAGGAACGAGCAGTACTTC. Translated: CASSLRGRAGGRNEQYF.

This clonotype came up many times. V and J are TRBV29-1 and TRBJ2-4; D tentatively reads TRBD1 or TRBD2 (5 bases each). The CDR3 spans 14 residues. Trimming shortened V by 4 bases and J by 1 base, and 11 bases separated the two germline ends. CDR1 is SQVTM and CDR2 is ANQGSEA in the germline V gene. The CDR3 loop is CSVGGEGAKNIQYF. As DNA, the CDR3 is TGCAGCGTTGGGGGAGAGGGGGCCAAAAACATTCAGTACTTC.

This clonotype has a count of ten or more. The chain links TRBV27 to TRBJ2-2; tentatively, D is TRBD1 or TRBD2 (5 bases each). The ends were cut back, 6 bases at V and 0 bases at J, with 14 bases in the middle. CDR1 and CDR2 (germline): MNHEY, SMNVEV (reference sequence). This CDR3 region has 16 residues. CDR3 nucleotide sequence: TGTGCCAGCAGACCCCCGGGGCAGCCGAACACCGGGGAGCTGTTTTTT. As protein: CASRPPGQPNTGELFF.

In its sample, this clonotype was seen many times. The rearrangement joins TRBV10-3 to TRBJ2-5; 7 bases map to TRBD2. The V segment lost 0 bases and the J segment 5 bases; nucleotides outside the gene matches: 3. Germline CDR1 reads ENHRY; CDR2 reads SYGVKD. The CDR3 contains 14 residues. The CDR3 DNA is TGTGCCATCAGTGAGTCGGGAGGGTGGGAGACCCAGTACTTC. Translated: CAISESGGWETQYF.

Turning to this clonotype: A much larger clonotype is one base distant, so this may be a read error. The chain couples TRBV5-5 to TRBJ1-5; possible D gene TRBD1, 5 bases. Per the germline V gene, CDR1 is SGHKS and CDR2 is YYEKEE (reference sequence). The CDR3 contains 12 residues. CDR3 DNA sequence: TGTGTCAGCAGCTTAACAGGCCAGCCCCAGCATTTT. Its protein product is CVSSLTGQPQHF.

This clonotype was counted at least ten times. The V gene is TRBV19, the J gene TRBJ2-3; 8 positions agree with TRBD2. This CDR3 is built from 15 residues. CDR1 and CDR2 (germline): LNHDA, SQIVND (reference sequence). Trimming cost V 7 bases and J 3 bases; bases outside gene matches: 9. The CDR3 loop reads CASTITSGGTDTQYF. As DNA, the CDR3 is TGTGCCAGTACCATCACTAGCGGTGGGACAGATACGCAGTATTTT.

This clonotype has ten or more counts. CDR3 sequence reads: CASSLATVVSGDTGELFF. The CDR3 bases are TGTGCCAGCAGCTTAGCAACCGTGGTATCAGGTGACACCGGGGAGCTGTTTTTT. The chain couples TRBV7-6 to TRBJ2-2; D is uncertain. V gave up 0 bases and J gave up 3 bases, with 17 bases separating them. The CDR3 has 18 amino acids. Germline CDR1 is SGHVS and CDR2 is FNYEAQ.

The count of this clonotype is one. The chain employs TRBV28 and TRBJ2-5, with 7 bases lining up with TRBD1. CDR1 and CDR2 from the germline V gene are MDHEN and SYDVKM. The length of the CDR3 is 11 residues. The V gene end was trimmed by 2 bases and the J gene end by 9 bases; junction bases not matched to a gene: 0. In DNA, the CDR3 is TGTGCCAGCAGTTTACAGGGGGCCCAGTACTTC. This sequence encodes CASSLQGAQYF. The whole variable domain, filled in from reference TRBV28 and TRBJ2-5, reads DVKVTQSSRYLVKRTGEKVFLECVQDMDHENMFWYRQDPGLGLRLIYFSYDVKMKEKGDIPEGYSVSREKKERFSLILESASTNQTSMYLCASSLQGAQYFGPGTRLLVL.

There are many counts of this clonotype. The V gene is TRBV14, the J gene TRBJ2-1, with TRBD2 identical over 9 bases. The germline CDR1 and CDR2 sequences are SGHDN and FVKESK. The CDR3 is made up of 20 amino acids. The junction had 18 bases not matched to a gene; V was cut back by 2 bases and J by 4 bases. The CDR3 DNA reads TGTGCCAGCAGCCAACGGGCCAAGACGACAACTAGCGGGCCGTACAATGAGCAGTTCTTC. It specifies CASSQRAKTTTSGPYNEQFF.

The table lists this clonotype with many counts. The chain is built from TRBV13 and TRBJ1-5, with D possibly TRBD1 on 6 matching bases. Germline CDR1 reads PRHDT; CDR2 reads FYEKMQ (reference sequence). The V end was cut by 3 bases, the J end by 1 base, with 7 bases between. The CDR3 loop spans 14 amino acids. CDR3 bases: TGTGCCAGCAGCTTGGGACAAAGCAATCAGCCCCAGCATTTT. This sequence encodes CASSLGQSNQPQHF.